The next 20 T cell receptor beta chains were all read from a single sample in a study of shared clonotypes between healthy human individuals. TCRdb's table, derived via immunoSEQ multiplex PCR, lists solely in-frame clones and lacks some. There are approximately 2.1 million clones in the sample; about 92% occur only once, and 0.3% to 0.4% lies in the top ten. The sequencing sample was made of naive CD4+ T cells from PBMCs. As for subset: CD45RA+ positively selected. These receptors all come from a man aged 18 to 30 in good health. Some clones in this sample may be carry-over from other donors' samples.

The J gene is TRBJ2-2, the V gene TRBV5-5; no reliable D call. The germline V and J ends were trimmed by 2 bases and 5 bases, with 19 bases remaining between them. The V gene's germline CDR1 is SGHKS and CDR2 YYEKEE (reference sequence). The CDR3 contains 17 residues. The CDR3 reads CASSFVARTTWTGELFF. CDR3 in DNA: TGTGCCAGCAGCTTTGTTGCTAGGACGACGTGGACCGGGGAGCTGTTTTTT.

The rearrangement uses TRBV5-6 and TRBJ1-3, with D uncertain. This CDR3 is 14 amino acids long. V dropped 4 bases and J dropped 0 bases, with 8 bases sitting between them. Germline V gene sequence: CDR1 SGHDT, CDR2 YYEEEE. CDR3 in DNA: TGTGCCAGCAGCGTTACAGTCTCTGGAAACACCATATATTTT. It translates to CASSVTVSGNTIYF. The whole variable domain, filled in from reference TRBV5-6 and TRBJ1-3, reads DAGVTQSPTHLIKTRGQQVTLRCSPKSGHDTVSWYQQALGQGPQFIFQYYEEEERQRGNFPDRFSGHQFPNYSSELNVNALLLGDSALYLCASSVTVSGNTIYFGEGSWLTVV.

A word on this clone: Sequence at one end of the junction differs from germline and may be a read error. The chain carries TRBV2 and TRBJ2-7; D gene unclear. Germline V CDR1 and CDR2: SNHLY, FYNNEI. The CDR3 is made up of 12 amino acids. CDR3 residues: CASRPFSHEQYF. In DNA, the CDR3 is TGTGCCAGCAGGCCCTTCTCCCACGAGCAGTACTTC. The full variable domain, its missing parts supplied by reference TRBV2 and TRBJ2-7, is EPEVTQTPSHQVTQMGQEVILRCVPISNHLYFYWYRQILGQKVEFLVSFYNNEISEKSEIFDDQFSVERPDGSNFTLKIRSTKLEDSAMYFCASRPFSHEQYFGPGTRLTVT.

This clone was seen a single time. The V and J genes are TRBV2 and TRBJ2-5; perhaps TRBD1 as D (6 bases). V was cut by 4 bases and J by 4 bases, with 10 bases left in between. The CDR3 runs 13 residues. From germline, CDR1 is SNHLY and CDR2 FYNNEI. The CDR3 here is CASSGVGGETQYF. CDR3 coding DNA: TGTGCCAGCAGTGGGGTAGGGGGAGAGACCCAGTACTTC.

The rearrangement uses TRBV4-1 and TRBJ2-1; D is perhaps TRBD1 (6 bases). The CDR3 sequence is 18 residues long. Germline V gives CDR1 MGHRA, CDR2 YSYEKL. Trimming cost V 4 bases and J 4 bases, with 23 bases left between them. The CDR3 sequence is CASSPRGNSKGWYNEQFF. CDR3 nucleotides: TGCGCCAGCAGCCCAAGGGGGAACTCGAAGGGGTGGTACAATGAGCAGTTCTTC.

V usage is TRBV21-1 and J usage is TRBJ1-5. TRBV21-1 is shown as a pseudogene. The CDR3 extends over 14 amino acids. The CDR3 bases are TGTGCCAGCAGCACGGGGCTAAGCAATCAGCCCCAGCATTTT. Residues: CASSTGLSNQPQHF.

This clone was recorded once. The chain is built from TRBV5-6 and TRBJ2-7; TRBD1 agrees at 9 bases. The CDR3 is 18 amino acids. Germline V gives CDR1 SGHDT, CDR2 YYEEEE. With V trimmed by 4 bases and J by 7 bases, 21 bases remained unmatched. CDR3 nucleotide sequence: TGTGCCAGCAGCCGAGACGAAAGATCCGGGACAGGGTCGCGGGAGCAGTACTTC. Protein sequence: CASSRDERSGTGSREQYF.

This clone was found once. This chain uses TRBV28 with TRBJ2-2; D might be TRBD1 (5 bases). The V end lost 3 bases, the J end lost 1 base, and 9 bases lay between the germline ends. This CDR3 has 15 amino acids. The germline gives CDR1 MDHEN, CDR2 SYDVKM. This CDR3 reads CASSFGRENTGELFF. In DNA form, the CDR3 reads TGTGCCAGCAGTTTCGGCAGGGAGAACACCGGGGAGCTGTTTTTT.

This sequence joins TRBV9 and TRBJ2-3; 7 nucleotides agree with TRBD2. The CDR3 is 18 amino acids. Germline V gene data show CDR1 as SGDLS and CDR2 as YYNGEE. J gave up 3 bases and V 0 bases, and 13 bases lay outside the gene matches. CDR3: CASSVEFASGIMTDTQYF. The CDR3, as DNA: TGTGCCAGCAGCGTAGAGTTCGCTAGCGGAATCATGACAGATACGCAGTATTTT.

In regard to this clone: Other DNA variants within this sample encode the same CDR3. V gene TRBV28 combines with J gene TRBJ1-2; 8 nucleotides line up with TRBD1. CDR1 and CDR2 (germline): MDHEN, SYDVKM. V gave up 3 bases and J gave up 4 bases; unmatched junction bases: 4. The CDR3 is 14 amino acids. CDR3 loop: CASSLGQGAYGYTF. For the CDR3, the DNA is TGTGCCAGCAGTTTGGGTCAGGGGGCCTATGGCTACACCTTC.

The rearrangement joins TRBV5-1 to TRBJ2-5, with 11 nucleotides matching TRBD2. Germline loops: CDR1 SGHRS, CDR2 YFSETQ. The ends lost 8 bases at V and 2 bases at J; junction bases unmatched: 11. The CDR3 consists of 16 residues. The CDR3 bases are TGCGCCAGTGCACTAGCACTAGCGGGAGATCAAGAGACCCAGTACTTC. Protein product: CASALALAGDQETQYF.

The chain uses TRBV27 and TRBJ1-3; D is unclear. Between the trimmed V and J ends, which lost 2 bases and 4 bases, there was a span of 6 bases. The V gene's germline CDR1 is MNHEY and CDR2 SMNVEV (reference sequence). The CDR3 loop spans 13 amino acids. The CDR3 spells CASSLTLGNTIYF. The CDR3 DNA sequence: TGTGCCAGCAGTTTAACCCTCGGAAACACCATATATTTT.

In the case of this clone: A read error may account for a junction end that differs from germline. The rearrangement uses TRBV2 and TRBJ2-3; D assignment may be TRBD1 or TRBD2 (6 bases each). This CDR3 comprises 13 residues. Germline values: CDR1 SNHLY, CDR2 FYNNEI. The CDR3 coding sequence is TGTGCCAGCAGACGGACTAAGGGGGGCCTCGACTCGTTT. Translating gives CASRRTKGGLDSF.

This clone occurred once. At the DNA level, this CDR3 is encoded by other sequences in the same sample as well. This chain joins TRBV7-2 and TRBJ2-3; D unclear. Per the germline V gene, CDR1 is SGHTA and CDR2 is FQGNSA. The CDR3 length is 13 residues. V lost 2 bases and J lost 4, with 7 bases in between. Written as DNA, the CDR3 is TGTGCCAGCAGCTTACTGGGATCAGATACGCAGTATTTT. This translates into CASSLLGSDTQYF.

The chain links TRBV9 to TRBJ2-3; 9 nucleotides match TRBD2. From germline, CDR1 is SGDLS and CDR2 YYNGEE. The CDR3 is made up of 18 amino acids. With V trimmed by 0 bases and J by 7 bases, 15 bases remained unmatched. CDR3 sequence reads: CASSVAPRREGGGNTQYF. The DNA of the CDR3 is TGTGCCAGCAGCGTAGCCCCTCGGCGGGAGGGCGGTGGAAATACGCAGTATTTT.

CDR3 sequence (DNA): TGCGCCAGCAGCCCGGGACTATTCTTTCAAGATACGCAGTATTTT. Translation: CASSPGLFFQDTQYF. The rearrangement uses TRBV5-1 and TRBJ2-3; 7 bases fit TRBD2. The germline V gene has CDR1 SGHRS and CDR2 YFSETQ. This CDR3 region has 15 residues. J was trimmed by 5 bases and V by 4 bases; bases with no gene match: 10. Full variable domain (remainder filled in from reference TRBV5-1 and TRBJ2-3): KAGVTQTPRYLIKTRGQQVTLSCSPISGHRSVSWYQQTPGQGLQFLFEYFSETQRNKGNFPGRFSGRQFSNSRSEMNVSTLELGDSALYLCASSPGLFFQDTQYFGPGTRLTVL.

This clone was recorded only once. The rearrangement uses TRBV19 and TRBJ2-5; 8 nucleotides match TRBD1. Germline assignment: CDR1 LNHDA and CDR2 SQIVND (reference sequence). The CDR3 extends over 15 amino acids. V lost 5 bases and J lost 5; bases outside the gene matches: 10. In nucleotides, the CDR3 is TGTGCCAGTAGTGAGACCGGGACAGGATACGAGACCCAGTACTTC. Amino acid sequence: CASSETGTGYETQYF.

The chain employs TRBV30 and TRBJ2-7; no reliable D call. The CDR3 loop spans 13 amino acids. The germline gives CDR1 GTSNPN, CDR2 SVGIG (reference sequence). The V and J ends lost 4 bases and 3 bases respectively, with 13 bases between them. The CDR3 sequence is CAWTMGTDYEQYF. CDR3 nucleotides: TGTGCCTGGACCATGGGTACCGACTACGAGCAGTACTTC.

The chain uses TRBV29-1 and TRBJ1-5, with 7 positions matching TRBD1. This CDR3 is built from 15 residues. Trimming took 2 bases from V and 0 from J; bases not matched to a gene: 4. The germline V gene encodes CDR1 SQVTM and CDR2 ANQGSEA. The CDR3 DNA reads TGCAGCGTTGAAAAAGGGGGCTATAGCAATCAGCCCCAGCATTTT. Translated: CSVEKGGYSNQPQHF.

CDR3 protein: CASSQPGTSVGTDTQYF. In nucleotides, the CDR3 is TGTGCCAGCAGCCAACCCGGGACTAGCGTCGGCACAGATACGCAGTATTTT. The rearrangement links TRBV4-2 to TRBJ2-3, with 10 positions matching TRBD2. There are 17 residues in the CDR3. V gave up 2 bases and J gave up 1 base; unmatched junction bases: 6. The V gene's germline CDR1 is LGHNA and CDR2 YNFKEQ.